Listed below are T cell receptor beta chains from one sample, sequenced in a study of T cell responses to AZD1222 COVID-19 vaccine. Assay used: immunoSEQ multiplex PCR; TCRdb lists only in-frame clones, some missing. The sample carries about 120,000 clones, 85% to 90% recorded once. The sequences come from peripheral blood, collected on day 0 of AZD1222 vaccination. Source of these receptors: an adult in good health. Each CDR3 is given with its conserved first and last residue. D genes are given only for firm matches. Size is stated for part of the rows, as once, few or many counts, or as a class when the clone is expanded.

>TRBJ2-1|NA|TRBD1|TRBV24-1
CATSDPGQGGDEQFF
TGTGCCACCAGTGACCCGGGACAGGGTGGGGATGAGCAGTTCTTC
>TRBJ2-2|NA|NA|TRBV5-6
CASSLGGVYTGELFF
TGTGCCAGCAGCTTGGGAGGGGTCTACACCGGGGAGCTGTTTTTT
>TRBJ2-3|NA|TRBD1|TRBV2
CASSPTGTGDGDTQYF
TGTGCCAGCAGCCCTACCGGGACAGGGGATGGTGATACGCAGTATTTT
>TRBJ1-2|NA|NA|TRBV6-5
CASSYGAQGYGYTF
TGTGCCAGCAGTTACGGGGCTCAAGGCTATGGCTACACCTTC
>TRBJ1-6|NA|TRBD1|TRBV4-3
CASSQGLTTGLNSPLHF
TGCGCCAGCAGCCAGGGTCTTACGACAGGGCTGAATTCACCCCTCCACTTT
>TRBJ1-2|NA|NA|TRBV7-2
CASRPEQGLGGYTF
TGTGCCAGCAGACCTGAACAGGGTCTGGGTGGCTACACCTTC
>TRBJ2-2|NA|TRBD1|TRBV28
CASSSLGTGWTGELFF
TGTGCCAGCAGCTCCCTCGGGACAGGGTGGACCGGGGAGCTGTTTTTT
>TRBJ2-7|NA|NA|TRBV19
CASSTSRKQYF
TGTGCCAGTAGTACCTCCCGTAAGCAGTACTTC
>TRBJ2-3|NA|NA|TRBV10-3
CAISEPKERRTDTQYF
TGTGCCATCAGTGAGCCAAAGGAAAGGCGCACAGATACGCAGTATTTT
>TRBJ2-3|NA|NA|TRBV5-4
CASSLTRGASTDTQYF
TGTGCCAGCAGCTTGACCCGGGGGGCCTCCACAGATACGCAGTATTTT
>TRBJ2-5|NA|TRBD1|TRBV15
CATSRDRGSETQYF
TGTGCCACCAGCAGGGACAGGGGTTCGGAGACCCAGTACTTC
>TRBJ2-7|few|NA|TRBV27
CASSLSQSYEQYF
TGTGCCAGCAGTTTATCGCAGTCCTACGAGCAGTACTTC
>TRBJ1-5|NA|NA|TRBV29-1
CSVISTGFNQPQHF
TGCAGCGTCATCTCGACAGGATTCAATCAGCCCCAGCATTTT
>TRBJ1-5|few|TRBD1|TRBV11-3
CASSWDRSNQPQHF
TGTGCCAGCAGCTGGGACAGGAGCAATCAGCCCCAGCATTTT
>TRBJ2-1|NA|TRBD2|TRBV19
CASSGSLAGFNEQFF
TGTGCCAGTAGTGGCAGCCTAGCGGGATTTAATGAGCAGTTCTTC